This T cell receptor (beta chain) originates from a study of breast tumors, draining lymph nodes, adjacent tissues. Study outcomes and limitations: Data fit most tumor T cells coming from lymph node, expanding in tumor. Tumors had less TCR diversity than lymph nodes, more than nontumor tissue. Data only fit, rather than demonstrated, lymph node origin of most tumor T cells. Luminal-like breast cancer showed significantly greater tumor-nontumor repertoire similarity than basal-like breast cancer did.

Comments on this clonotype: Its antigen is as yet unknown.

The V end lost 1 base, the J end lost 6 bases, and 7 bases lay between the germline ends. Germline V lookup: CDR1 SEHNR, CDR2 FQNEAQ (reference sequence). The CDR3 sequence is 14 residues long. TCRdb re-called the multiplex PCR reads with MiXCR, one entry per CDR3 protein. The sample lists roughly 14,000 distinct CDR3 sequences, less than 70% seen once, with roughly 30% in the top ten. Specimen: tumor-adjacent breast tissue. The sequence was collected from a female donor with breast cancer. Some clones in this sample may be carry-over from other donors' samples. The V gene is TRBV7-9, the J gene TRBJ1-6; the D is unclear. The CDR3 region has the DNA TGTGCCAGCAGCTTAGAGGTGCTTAATTCACCCCTCCACTTT. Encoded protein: CASSLEVLNSPLHF.